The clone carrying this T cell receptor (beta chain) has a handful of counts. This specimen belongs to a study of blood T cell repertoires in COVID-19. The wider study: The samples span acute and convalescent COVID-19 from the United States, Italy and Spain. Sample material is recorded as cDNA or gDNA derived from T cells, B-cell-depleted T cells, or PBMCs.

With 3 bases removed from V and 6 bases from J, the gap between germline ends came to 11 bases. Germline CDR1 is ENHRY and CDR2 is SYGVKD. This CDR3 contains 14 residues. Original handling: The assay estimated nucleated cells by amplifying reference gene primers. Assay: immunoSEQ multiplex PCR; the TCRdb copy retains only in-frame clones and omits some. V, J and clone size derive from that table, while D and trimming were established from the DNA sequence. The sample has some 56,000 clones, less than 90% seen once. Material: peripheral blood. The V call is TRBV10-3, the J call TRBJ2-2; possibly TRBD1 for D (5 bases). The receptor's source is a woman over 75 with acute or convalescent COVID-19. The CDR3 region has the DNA TGTGCCATCAGTGAAAGGGGTTGGTCCGGGGAGCTGTTTTTT. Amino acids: CAISERGWSGELFF.